These T cell receptor beta chains were read from a single sample in a study of identical twins. MiXCR was run by TCRdb on the 5' RACE reads, yielding one entry per CDR3 protein. This sample carries 450,000 or so distinct CDR3 sequences, about 14% of them seen once, and the ten largest clones take about 0.52%. This sample was also put to use in a study of yellow fever vaccine responses in identical twins.

Source material: CD4+ T cells sorted from blood. Source of these receptors: a woman aged 18-29 years in good health. Each CDR3 is given without its conserved first and last residue. D genes are given only for firm matches.

D gene	V gene	CDR3 length	CDR3 protein
TRBD2	TRBV5-1	15	ASSLRRLAGGQETQY
-	TRBV6-5	10	ASSSQAGGYT
-	TRBV4-3	13	ASSQAPTGHSPLH
TRBD2	TRBV9	14	ASSVGGGRNIYEQY
TRBD2	TRBV11-3	14	ASSSRPSGSDNEQF
TRBD1	TRBV25-1	13	AITRTGGVGNIQY
TRBD2	TRBV6-1	16	ASSPSRGLAGPLSEQY
-	TRBV19	11	ASSKIGSDEQF
-	TRBV10-2	11	ASSEWRSDTQY
-	TRBV7-9	12	ASSLGSYQETQY
TRBD2	TRBV4-2	14	ASSQASSGSLYEQY
-	TRBV21-1	17	ASSKAMSATDLWANVLT
TRBD2	TRBV12-3/TRBV12-4	14	ASSSGTGGNTGELF
TRBD1	TRBV18	13	ASSPGTGELLEQY
TRBD2	TRBV28	15	ASSSVTSGVTTDTQY
-	TRBV20-1	11	SARDPRVGEAF
TRBD1	TRBV7-8	13	ASSARQGANSPLH
TRBD2	TRBV7-9	13	ASSKGLVDTDTQY
-	TRBV18	13	ASSRRGEANQPQH
TRBD2	TRBV20-1	12	SALGLARVNEQF
-	TRBV5-6	15	ASSFLADGGLKNIQY
-	TRBV6-5	15	ASSYTLSGGGGYEQY
TRBD1	TRBV5-6	14	ASSHRSPRGPGEQY